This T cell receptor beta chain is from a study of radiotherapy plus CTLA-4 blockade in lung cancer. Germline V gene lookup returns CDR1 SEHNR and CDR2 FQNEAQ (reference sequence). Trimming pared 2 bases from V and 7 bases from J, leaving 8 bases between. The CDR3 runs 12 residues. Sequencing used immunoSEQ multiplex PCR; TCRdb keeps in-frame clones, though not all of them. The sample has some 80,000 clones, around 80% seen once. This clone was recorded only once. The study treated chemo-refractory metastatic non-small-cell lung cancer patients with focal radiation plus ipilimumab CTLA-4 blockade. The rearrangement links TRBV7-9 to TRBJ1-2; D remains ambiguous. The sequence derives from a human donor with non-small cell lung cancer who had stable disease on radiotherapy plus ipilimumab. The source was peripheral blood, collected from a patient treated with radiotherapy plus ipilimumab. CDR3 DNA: TGTGCCAGCAGCTTACGCGGTGGTGGCTACACCTTC. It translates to CASSLRGGGYTF.